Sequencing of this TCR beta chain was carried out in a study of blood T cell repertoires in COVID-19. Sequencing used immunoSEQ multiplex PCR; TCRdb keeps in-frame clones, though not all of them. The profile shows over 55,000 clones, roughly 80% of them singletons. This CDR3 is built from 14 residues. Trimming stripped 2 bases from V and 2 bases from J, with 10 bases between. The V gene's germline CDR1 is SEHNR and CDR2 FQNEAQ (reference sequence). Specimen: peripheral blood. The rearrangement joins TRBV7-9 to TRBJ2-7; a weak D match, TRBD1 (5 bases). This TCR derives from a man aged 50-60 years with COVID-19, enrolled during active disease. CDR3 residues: CASSLSGRAYEQYF. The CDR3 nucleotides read TGTGCCAGCAGCTTATCGGGCAGGGCCTACGAGCAGTACTTC.